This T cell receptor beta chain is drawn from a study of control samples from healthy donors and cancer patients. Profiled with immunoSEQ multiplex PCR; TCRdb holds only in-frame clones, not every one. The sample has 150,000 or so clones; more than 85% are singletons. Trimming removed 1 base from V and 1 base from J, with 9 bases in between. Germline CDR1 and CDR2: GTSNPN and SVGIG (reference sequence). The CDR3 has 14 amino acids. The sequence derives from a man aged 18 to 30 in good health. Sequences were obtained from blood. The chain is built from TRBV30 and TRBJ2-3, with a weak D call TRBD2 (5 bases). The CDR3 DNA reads TGTGCCTGGAGTGCCGGAGCGGGCACAGATACGCAGTATTTT. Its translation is CAWSAGAGTDTQYF.